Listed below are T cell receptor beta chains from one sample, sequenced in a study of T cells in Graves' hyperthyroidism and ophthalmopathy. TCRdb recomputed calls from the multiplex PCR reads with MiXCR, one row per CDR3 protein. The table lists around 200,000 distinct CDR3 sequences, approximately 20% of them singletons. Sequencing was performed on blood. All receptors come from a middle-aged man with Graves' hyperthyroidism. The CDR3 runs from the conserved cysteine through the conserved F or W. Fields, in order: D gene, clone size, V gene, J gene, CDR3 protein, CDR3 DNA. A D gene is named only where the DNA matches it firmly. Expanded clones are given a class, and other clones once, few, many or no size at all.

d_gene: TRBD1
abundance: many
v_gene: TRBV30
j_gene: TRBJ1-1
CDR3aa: CAWSTGQENTEAFF
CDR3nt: TGTGCCTGGAGTACCGGACAGGAGAACACTGAAGCTTTCTTT

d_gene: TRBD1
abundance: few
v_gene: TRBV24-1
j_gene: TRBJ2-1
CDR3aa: CATSERDSINGNEQFF
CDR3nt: TGTGCCACCAGTGAAAGGGACAGCATTAACGGCAATGAGCAGTTCTTC

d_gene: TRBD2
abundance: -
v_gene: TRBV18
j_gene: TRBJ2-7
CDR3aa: CASSPGGGGTYEQYF
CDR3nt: TGTGCCAGCTCACCAGGTGGGGGGGGGACCTACGAGCAGTACTTC

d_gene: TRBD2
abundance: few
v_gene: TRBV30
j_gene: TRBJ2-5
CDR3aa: CAWSRGTSGGVGETQYF
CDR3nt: TGTGCCTGGAGTCGAGGGACTAGCGGGGGGGTTGGAGAGACCCAGTACTTC

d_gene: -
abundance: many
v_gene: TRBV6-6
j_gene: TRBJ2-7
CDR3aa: CASSYSSSDDEQYF
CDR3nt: TGTGCCAGCAGTTATTCGTCTAGCGACGACGAGCAGTACTTC

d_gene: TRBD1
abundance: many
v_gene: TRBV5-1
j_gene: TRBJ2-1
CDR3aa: CASSRAGTEVVGEQFF
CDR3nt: TGCGCCAGCAGCAGAGCCGGGACAGAGGTCGTTGGTGAGCAGTTCTTC

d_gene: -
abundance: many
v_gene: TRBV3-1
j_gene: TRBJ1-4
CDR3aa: CASSPTVSDEKLFF
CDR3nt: TGTGCCAGCAGCCCAACGGTTTCCGATGAAAAACTGTTTTTT

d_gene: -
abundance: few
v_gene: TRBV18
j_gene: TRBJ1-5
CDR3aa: CASSPQGVYSNQPQHF
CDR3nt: TGTGCCAGCTCACCCCAAGGGGTGTATAGCAATCAGCCCCAGCATTTT

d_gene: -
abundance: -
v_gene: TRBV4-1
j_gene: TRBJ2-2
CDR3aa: CASSHGRYTGELFF
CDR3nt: TGCGCCAGCAGCCATGGACGCTACACCGGGGAGCTGTTTTTT

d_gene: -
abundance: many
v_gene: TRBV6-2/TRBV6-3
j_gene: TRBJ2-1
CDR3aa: CASNPRSNEQFF
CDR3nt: TGTGCCAGCAATCCTAGATCGAATGAGCAGTTCTTC